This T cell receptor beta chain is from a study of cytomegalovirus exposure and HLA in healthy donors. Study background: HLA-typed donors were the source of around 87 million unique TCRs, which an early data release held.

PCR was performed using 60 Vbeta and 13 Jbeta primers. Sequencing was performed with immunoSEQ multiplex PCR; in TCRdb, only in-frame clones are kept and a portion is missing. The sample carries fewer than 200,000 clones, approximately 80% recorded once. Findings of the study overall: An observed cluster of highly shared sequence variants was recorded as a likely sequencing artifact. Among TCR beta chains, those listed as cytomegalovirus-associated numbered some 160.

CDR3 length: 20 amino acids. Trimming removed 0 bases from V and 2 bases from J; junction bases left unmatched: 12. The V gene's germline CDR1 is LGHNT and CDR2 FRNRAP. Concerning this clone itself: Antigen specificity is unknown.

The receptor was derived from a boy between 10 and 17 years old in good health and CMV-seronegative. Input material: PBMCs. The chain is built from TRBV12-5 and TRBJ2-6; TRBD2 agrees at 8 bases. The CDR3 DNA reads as TGTGCTAGTGGTTTGGTACGGGGGGGCCTCATACTCCCTGGGGCCAACGTCCTGACTTTC. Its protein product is CASGLVRGGLILPGANVLTF.